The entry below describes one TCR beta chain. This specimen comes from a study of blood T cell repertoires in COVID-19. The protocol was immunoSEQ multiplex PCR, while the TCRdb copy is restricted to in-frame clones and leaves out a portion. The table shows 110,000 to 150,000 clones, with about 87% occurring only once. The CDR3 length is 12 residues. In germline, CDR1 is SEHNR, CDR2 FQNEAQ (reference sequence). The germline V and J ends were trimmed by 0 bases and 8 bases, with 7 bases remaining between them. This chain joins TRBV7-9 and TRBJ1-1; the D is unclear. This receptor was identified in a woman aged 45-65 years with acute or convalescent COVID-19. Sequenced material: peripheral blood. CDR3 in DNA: TGTGCCAGCAGCTTAGCGGGCAGAGAAGCTTTCTTT. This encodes CASSLAGREAFF. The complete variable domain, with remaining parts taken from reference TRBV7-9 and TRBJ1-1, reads DTGVSQNPRHKITKRGQNVTFRCDPISEHNRLYWYRQTLGQGPEFLTYFQNEAQLEKSRLLSDRFSAERPKGSFSTLEIQRTEQGDSAMYLCASSLAGREAFFGQGTRLTVV.